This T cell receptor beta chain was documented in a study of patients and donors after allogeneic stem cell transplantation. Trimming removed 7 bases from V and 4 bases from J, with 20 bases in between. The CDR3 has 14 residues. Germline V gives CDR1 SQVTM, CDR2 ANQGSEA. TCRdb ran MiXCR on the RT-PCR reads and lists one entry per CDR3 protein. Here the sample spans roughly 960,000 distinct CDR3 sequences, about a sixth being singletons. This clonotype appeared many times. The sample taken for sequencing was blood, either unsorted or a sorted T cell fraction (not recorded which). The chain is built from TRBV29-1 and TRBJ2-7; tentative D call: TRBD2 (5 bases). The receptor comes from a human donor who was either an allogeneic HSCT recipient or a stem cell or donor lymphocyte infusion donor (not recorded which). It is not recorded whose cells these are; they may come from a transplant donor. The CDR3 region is CSGAGGLAEYEQYF. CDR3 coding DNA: TGCAGCGGGGCAGGTGGGCTAGCAGAATACGAGCAGTACTTC.